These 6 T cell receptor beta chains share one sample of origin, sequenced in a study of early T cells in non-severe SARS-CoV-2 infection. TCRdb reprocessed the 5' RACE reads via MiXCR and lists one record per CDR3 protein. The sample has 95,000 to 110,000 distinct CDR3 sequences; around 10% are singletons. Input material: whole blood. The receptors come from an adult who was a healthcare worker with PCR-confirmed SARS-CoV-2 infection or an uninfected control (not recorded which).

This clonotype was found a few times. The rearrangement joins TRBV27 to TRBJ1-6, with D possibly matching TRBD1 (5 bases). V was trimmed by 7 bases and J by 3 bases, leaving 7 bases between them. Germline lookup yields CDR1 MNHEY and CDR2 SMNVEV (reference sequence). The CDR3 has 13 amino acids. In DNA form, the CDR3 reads TGTGCCAGCACAGGGATCTATAATTCACCCCTCCACTTT. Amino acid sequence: CASTGIYNSPLHF.

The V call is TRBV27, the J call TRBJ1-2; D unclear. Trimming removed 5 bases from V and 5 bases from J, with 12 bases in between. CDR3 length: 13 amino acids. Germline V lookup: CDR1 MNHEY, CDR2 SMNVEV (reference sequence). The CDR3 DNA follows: TGTGCCAGCAGTCCCCGCGTAGCTTATGGCTACACCTTC. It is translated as CASSPRVAYGYTF.

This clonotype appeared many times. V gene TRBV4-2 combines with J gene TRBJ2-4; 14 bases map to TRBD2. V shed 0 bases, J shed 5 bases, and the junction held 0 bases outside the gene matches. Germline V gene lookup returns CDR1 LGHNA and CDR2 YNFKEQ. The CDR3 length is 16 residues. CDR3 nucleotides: TGTGCCAGCAGCCAAGAGGGACTAGCGGGGGAAAACATTCAGTACTTC. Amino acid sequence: CASSQEGLAGENIQYF.

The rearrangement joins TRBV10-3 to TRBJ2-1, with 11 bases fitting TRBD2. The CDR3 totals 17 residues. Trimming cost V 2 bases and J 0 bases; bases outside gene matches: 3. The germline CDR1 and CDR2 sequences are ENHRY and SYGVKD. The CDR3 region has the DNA TGTGCCATCAGTGAGGTAGCGGGAGGGGGCTCCTACAATGAGCAGTTCTTC. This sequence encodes CAISEVAGGGSYNEQFF.

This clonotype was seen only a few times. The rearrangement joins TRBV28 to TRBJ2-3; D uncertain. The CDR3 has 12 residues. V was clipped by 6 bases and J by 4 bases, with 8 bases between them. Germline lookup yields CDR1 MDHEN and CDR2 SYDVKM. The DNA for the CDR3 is TGTGCCAGCAGCCTCACCTCAGATACGCAGTATTTT. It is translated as CASSLTSDTQYF.

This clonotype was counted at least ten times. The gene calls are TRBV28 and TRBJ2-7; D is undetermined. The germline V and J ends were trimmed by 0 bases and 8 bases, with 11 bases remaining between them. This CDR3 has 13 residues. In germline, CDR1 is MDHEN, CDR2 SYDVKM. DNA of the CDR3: TGTGCCAGCAGTTTATGGGGCCAGGATCAGCAGTACTTC. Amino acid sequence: CASSLWGQDQQYF.